The 19 T cell receptor beta chains below come from one sample, sequenced in a study of blood T cell repertoires in COVID-19. Sequenced by immunoSEQ multiplex PCR; TCRdb stores in-frame clones only, minus some. The sample has roughly 49,000 clones; 85% to 90% are singletons. What was sequenced was peripheral blood. The receptors were gathered from a human donor in a cohort sampled during active COVID-19.

The V and J genes are TRBV6-5 and TRBJ1-1; D ambiguous. The CDR3 loop spans 13 amino acids. Per the germline V gene, CDR1 is MNHEY and CDR2 is SVGAGI. Trimming removed 10 bases at V and 0 bases at J, with 12 bases between. The DNA of the CDR3 is TGTGCCACCAGACGGTCCTTGAACACTGAAGCTTTCTTT. This gives the protein CATRRSLNTEAFF.

The gene calls are TRBV27 and TRBJ2-1; a possible D gene is TRBD1 (5 bases). Trimming took off 5 bases at V and 8 bases at J, with 13 bases between the two ends. Germline V gene sequence: CDR1 MNHEY, CDR2 SMNVEV (reference sequence). The length of the CDR3 is 13 residues. The CDR3 sequence is CASSTTTGHEQFF. In nucleotides, the CDR3 is TGTGCCAGCAGTACGACAACAGGCCATGAGCAGTTCTTC.

CDR3 DNA: TGCGCCAGCAGCAAAAAGGGACTAGCGGTCACAGATACGCAGTATTTT. Translating gives CASSKKGLAVTDTQYF. This chain uses TRBV4-1 with TRBJ2-3; 11 positions agree with TRBD2. The germline CDR1 and CDR2 sequences are MGHRA and YSYEKL. With 5 bases clipped from V and 2 bases from J, the junction kept 6 bases outside the gene matches. The CDR3 loop spans 16 amino acids.

The CDR3 nucleotides are TGTGCCAGCAGCCCCCGGACAGGGGTGAATTCACCCCTCCACTTT. It specifies CASSPRTGVNSPLHF. J is TRBJ1-6 and V is TRBV7-9, with TRBD1 identical over 9 bases. CDR1 SEHNR and CDR2 FQNEAQ come from the germline V gene (reference sequence). V was clipped by 5 bases and J by 7 bases; unmatched bases: 6. The length of the CDR3 is 15 residues.

This chain joins TRBV7-9 and TRBJ2-1, with 10 bases fitting TRBD2. This CDR3 contains 21 residues. Germline CDR1 is SEHNR and CDR2 is FQNEAQ (reference sequence). With V trimmed by 5 bases and J by 0 bases, 19 bases remained unmatched. The chain's CDR3 is CASSTTRRLAGALSSYNEQFF. Here the CDR3 DNA reads TGTGCCAGCAGCACAACCCGCCGGCTAGCGGGGGCACTAAGCTCCTACAATGAGCAGTTCTTC.

V gene TRBV3-1 (or the pseudogene TRBV3-2) combines with J gene TRBJ2-4; tentatively, D is TRBD1 (5 bases). The V end lost 5 bases, the J end lost 1 base, and 12 bases lay between the germline ends. Germline CDR1 is LGHDT and CDR2 is YNNKEL (reference sequence). The CDR3 runs to 15 residues. The CDR3 region has the DNA TGTGCCAGCAGCTCCCACCAGGGTGCCAAAAACATTCAGTACTTC. It codes for CASSSHQGAKNIQYF.

The chain joins TRBV5-4 to TRBJ2-7, with D perhaps TRBD1 (5 bases). CDR1 and CDR2 (germline): SGHNT, YYREEE (reference sequence). The CDR3 covers 13 residues. Trimming left V 4 bases short and J 0 bases short, with 8 bases between. CDR3 amino acids: CASSTDSSYEQYF. As DNA, the CDR3 is TGTGCCAGCAGCACAGACAGCTCCTACGAGCAGTACTTC.

This clone was observed a handful of times. The chain combines TRBV5-1 with TRBJ1-1, with TRBD1 identical over 7 bases. The CDR3 covers 13 residues. Germline lookup yields CDR1 SGHRS and CDR2 YFSETQ. With V trimmed by 1 base and J by 4 bases, 1 base remained unmatched. The CDR3 spells CASSLKGATEAFF. The CDR3 nucleotides read TGCGCCAGCAGCTTGAAGGGGGCCACTGAAGCTTTCTTT. Variable domain in full (rest from reference TRBV5-1 and TRBJ1-1): KAGVTQTPRYLIKTRGQQVTLSCSPISGHRSVSWYQQTPGQGLQFLFEYFSETQRNKGNFPGRFSGRQFSNSRSEMNVSTLELGDSALYLCASSLKGATEAFFGQGTRLTVV.

V is TRBV13 and J is TRBJ2-3; unclear D gene. The V end was cut by 3 bases, the J end by 0 bases, with 10 bases between. The CDR3 spans 15 residues. The germline V gene has CDR1 PRHDT and CDR2 FYEKMQ (reference sequence). The CDR3 DNA follows: TGTGCCAGCAGCTTGAGGAGCGCGAGCACAGATACGCAGTATTTT. Encoded protein: CASSLRSASTDTQYF.

The chain is built from TRBV14 and TRBJ2-5, with 7 bases that match TRBD1. From germline, CDR1 is SGHDN and CDR2 FVKESK. This CDR3 is 14 amino acids long. The V and J ends lost 3 bases and 5 bases, in that order; junction bases with no gene match: 6. Here the CDR3 reads CASSHLQGTETQYF. Here the CDR3 DNA reads TGTGCCAGCAGCCACTTACAGGGGACGGAGACCCAGTACTTC.

The chain carries TRBV6-5 and TRBJ2-7; tentative D call: TRBD1 (6 bases). The germline V gene encodes CDR1 MNHEY and CDR2 SVGAGI. The germline V and J ends were trimmed by 7 bases and 3 bases, with 13 bases remaining between them. CDR3 length: 13 residues. The CDR3 here is CASIRAGVYEQYF. CDR3 DNA: TGTGCCAGCATAAGGGCAGGGGTCTACGAGCAGTACTTC.

In its sample, this clone was seen once. This sequence joins TRBV7-8 and TRBJ2-7; weak D call: TRBD1 (7 bases). CDR3 size: 17 residues. Trimming removed 0 bases from V and 6 bases from J, with 21 bases in between. In germline, CDR1 is SGHVS, CDR2 FQNEAQ. The CDR3 sequence: CASSLAGGQNRLAEQYV. The CDR3 coding sequence is TGTGCCAGCAGCTTAGCGGGGGGACAGAACCGGCTTGCCGAGCAGTACGTC.

This chain's CDR3 is CASSQGLSAINEKLFF. In DNA, the CDR3 is TGCGCCAGCAGTCAAGGGCTATCAGCTATTAATGAAAAACTGTTTTTT. The rearrangement uses TRBV23-1 and TRBJ1-4; D is unclear. TRBV23-1 is classed as an ORF, of uncertain function. V was cut by 2 bases and J by 4 bases, with 14 bases left in between. This CDR3 comprises 16 residues.

This chain connects TRBV6-6 to TRBJ1-1; no clear D gene. The CDR3 spans 12 residues. The germline V gene has CDR1 MNHNY and CDR2 SVGAGI (reference sequence). Trimming left V 2 bases short and J 7 bases short, with 8 bases between. The CDR3 loop reads CASSYSSGEAFF. CDR3 bases: TGTGCCAGCAGTTACAGTTCGGGTGAAGCTTTCTTT.

V and J are TRBV6-5 and TRBJ1-1; 8 bases align to TRBD1. This CDR3 is built from 15 residues. J lost 1 base, V lost 6 bases, and 7 bases had no gene match. Germline V gene lookup returns CDR1 MNHEY and CDR2 SVGAGI. The CDR3 here is CASSSAGTGNTEAFF. CDR3 DNA sequence: TGTGCCAGCAGCTCCGCCGGGACAGGGAACACTGAAGCTTTCTTT.

V is TRBV9 and J is TRBJ2-5, with 9 bases identical to TRBD2. Germline trimming cut 0 bases from V and 4 bases from J; bases unmatched to any gene: 1. The CDR3 is made up of 14 amino acids. Germline-derived CDR1 and CDR2 are SGDLS and YYNGEE. The CDR3 bases are TGTGCCAGCAGCGTAGCACTAGCGGGAGAGACCCAGTACTTC. It translates to CASSVALAGETQYF.

The rearrangement uses TRBV5-4 and TRBJ1-1, with 9 bases identical to TRBD1. Looked up from germline, CDR1 is SGHNT and CDR2 is YYREEE (reference sequence). The CDR3 consists of 13 residues. The V gene end was trimmed by 4 bases and the J gene end by 4 bases; junction bases not matched to a gene: 2. The CDR3 protein is CASSKDRGTEAFF. The CDR3 bases are TGTGCCAGCAGCAAGGACAGGGGCACTGAAGCTTTCTTT.

The rearrangement links TRBV7-2 to TRBJ1-2, with TRBD1 matching 8 bases. This CDR3 contains 15 residues. Germline CDR1 SGHTA, CDR2 FQGNSA. J was trimmed by 7 bases and V by 6 bases; bases with no gene match: 13. CDR3 DNA: TGTGCCAGCAGGGGAGGGTTGGGACAGGTATTTGGCTACACCTTC. Translation gives CASRGGLGQVFGYTF.

The V gene is TRBV5-5, the J gene TRBJ2-1; 12 nucleotides match TRBD2. CDR3 size: 17 residues. After removal of 4 bases from V and 6 bases from J, the junction contained 11 bases not matched to a gene. The V gene's germline CDR1 is SGHKS and CDR2 YYEKEE (reference sequence). In DNA, the CDR3 is TGTGCCAGCAGCCCTCGACTAGCGGGGGCTTCTTTCAATGAGCAGTTCTTC. This encodes CASSPRLAGASFNEQFF.